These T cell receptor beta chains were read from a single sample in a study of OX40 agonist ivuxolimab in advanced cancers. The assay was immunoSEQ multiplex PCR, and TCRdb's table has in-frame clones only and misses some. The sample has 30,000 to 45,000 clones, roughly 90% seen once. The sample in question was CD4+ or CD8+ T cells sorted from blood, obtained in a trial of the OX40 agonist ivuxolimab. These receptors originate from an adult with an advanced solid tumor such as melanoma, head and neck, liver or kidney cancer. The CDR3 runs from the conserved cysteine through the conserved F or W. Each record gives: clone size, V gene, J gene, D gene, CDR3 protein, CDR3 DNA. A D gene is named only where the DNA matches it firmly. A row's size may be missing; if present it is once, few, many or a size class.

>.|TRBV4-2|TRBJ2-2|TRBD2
CASSLLGTSGGTGELFF
TGTGCCAGCAGCCTTCTCGGGACTAGCGGCGGCACCGGGGAGCTGTTTTTT
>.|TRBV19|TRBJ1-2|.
CASATGDRYGYTF
TGTGCCAGTGCCACCGGGGATCGTTATGGCTACACCTTC
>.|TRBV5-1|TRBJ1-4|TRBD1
CASSLGQGKGEKLFF
TGCGCCAGCAGCTTGGGACAGGGCAAGGGTGAAAAACTGTTTTTT
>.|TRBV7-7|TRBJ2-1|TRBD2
CASSLGLGGLNEQFF
TGTGCCAGCAGCTTGGGACTGGGGGGGTTGAATGAGCAGTTCTTC
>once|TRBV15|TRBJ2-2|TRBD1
CATSRDRGTGELFF
TGTGCCACCAGCAGGGACAGGGGCACCGGGGAGCTGTTTTTT
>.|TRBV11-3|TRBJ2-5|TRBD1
CASSKGTAPGQETQYF
TGTGCCAGCAGCAAAGGGACAGCTCCGGGCCAAGAGACCCAGTACTTC
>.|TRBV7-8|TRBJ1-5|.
CASSLGARNQPQHF
TGTGCCAGCAGCTTAGGGGCCCGCAATCAGCCCCAGCATTTT
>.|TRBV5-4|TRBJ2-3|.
CASSEQGPSTDTQYF
TGTGCCAGCAGCGAGCAAGGACCCAGCACAGATACGCAGTATTTT
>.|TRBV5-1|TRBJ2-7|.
CASSLEGFFLRDLLF
TGCGCCAGCAGCTTGGAGGGTTTCTTTTTGCGGGACTTACTCTTC
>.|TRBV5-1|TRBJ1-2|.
CASRGVTGLGGGYTF
TGCGCCAGCAGGGGGGTGACAGGACTCGGAGGTGGCTACACCTTC
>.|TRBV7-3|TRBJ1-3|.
CASSPSGGALGNTIYF
TGTGCCAGCAGCCCCTCTGGGGGGGCACTTGGAAACACCATATATTTT
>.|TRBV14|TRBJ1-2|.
CASSQEQSNYGYTF
TGTGCCAGCAGCCAAGAACAGAGTAACTATGGCTACACCTTC
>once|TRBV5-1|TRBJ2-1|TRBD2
CASSLGRLAGDYNEQFF
TGCGCCAGCAGCTTGGGGCGACTAGCGGGAGATTACAATGAGCAGTTCTTC
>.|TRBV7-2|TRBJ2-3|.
CASADPPSGTGDTQYF
TGTGCCAGCGCCGACCCCCCCAGCGGTACAGGAGATACGCAGTATTTT
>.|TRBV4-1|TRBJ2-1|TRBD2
CASSQDSGRAYNEQFF
TGCGCCAGCAGCCAAGATAGCGGGAGGGCCTACAATGAGCAGTTCTTC
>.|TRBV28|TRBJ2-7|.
CASSLVSPYEQYF
TGTGCCAGCAGTTTGGTGTCTCCCTACGAGCAGTACTTC
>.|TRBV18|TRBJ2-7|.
CASSPPYLGLQYF
TGTGCCAGCTCACCACCGTACTTGGGGTTACAGTACTTC
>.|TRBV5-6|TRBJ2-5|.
CASSSSRPYQETQYF
TGTGCCAGCAGCTCTTCCCGACCGTACCAAGAGACCCAGTACTTC
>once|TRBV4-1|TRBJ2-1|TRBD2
CASSQDGGGANEQFF
TGCGCCAGCAGCCAAGATGGCGGGGGGGCCAATGAGCAGTTCTTC
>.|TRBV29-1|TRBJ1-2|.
CSVETAETRGYTF
TGCAGCGTTGAAACGGCAGAAACGCGCGGCTACACCTTC
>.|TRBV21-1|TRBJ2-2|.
CASSDRDTEGKGSANTGELFF
TGTGCCAGCAGCGACCGGGACACTGAGGGGAAGGGTAGCGCGAACACCGGGGAGCTGTTTTTT
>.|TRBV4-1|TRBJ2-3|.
CASSQGWGGTDTQYF
TGCGCCAGCAGCCAAGGATGGGGAGGAACAGATACGCAGTATTTT
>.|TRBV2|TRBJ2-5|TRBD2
CASRRSGGKQETQYF
TGTGCCAGCAGGAGAAGCGGGGGGAAACAAGAGACCCAGTACTTC
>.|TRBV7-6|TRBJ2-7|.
CASSSGPHYEQYF
TGTGCCAGCAGCTCGGGACCGCATTACGAGCAGTACTTC